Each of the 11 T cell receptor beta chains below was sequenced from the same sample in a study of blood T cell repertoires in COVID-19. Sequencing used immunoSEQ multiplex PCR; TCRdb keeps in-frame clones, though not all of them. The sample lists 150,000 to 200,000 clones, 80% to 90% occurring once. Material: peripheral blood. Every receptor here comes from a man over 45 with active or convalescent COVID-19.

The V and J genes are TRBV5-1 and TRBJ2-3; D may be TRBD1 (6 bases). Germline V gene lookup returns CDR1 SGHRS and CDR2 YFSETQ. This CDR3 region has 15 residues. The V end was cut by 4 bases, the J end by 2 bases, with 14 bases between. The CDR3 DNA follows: TGCGCCAGCAGCCCACAGGGCCCTTACACAGATACGCAGTATTTT. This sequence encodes CASSPQGPYTDTQYF.

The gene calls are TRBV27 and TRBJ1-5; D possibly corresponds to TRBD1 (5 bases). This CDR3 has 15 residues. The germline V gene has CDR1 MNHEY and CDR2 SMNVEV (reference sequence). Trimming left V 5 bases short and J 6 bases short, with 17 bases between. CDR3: CASSPRTGEGQPQHF. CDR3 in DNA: TGTGCCAGCAGTCCCCGGACGGGGGAGGGTCAGCCCCAGCATTTT.

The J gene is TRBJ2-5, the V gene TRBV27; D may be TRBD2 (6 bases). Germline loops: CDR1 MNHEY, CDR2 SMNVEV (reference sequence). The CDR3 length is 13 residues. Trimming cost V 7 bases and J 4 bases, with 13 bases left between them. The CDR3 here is CASNRLGGETQYF. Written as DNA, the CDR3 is TGTGCCAGCAATAGACTAGGAGGAGAGACCCAGTACTTC.

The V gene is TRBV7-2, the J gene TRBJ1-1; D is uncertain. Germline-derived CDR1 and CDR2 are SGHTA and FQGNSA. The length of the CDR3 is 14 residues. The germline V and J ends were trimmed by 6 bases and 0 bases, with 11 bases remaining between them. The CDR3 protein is CASSFGIMNTEAFF. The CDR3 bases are TGTGCCAGCAGTTTCGGTATAATGAACACTGAAGCTTTCTTT.

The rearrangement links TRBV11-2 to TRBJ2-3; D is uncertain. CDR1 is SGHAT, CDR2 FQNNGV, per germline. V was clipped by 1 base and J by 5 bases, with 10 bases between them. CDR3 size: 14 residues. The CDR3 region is CASSLAGVEDTQYF. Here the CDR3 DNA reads TGTGCCAGCAGCTTAGCTGGAGTTGAAGATACGCAGTATTTT.

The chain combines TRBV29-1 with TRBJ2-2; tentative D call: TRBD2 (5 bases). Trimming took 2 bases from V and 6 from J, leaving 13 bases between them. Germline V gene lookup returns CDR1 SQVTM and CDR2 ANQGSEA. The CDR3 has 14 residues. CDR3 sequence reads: CSVEPDSVAGELFF. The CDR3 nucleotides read TGCAGCGTTGAACCGGACTCGGTGGCCGGGGAGCTGTTTTTT.

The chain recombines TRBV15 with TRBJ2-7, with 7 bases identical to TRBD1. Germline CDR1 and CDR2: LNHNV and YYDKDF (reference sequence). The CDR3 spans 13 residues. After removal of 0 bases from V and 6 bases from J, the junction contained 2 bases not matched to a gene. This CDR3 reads CATSRDRQGEQYF. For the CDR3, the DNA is TGTGCCACCAGCAGAGATCGACAGGGCGAGCAGTACTTC.

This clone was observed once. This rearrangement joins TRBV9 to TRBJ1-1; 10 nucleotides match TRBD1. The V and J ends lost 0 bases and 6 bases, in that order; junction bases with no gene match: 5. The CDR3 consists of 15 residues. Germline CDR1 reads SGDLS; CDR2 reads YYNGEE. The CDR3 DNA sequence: TGTGCCAGCAGCGTAGCGACAGGGGGCTTAGCTGAAGCTTTCTTT. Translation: CASSVATGGLAEAFF.

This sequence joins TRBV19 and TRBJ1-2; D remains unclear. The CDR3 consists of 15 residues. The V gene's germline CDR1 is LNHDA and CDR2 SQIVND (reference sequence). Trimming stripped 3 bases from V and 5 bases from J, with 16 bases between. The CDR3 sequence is CASSIPNSLQYGYTF. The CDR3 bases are TGTGCCAGTAGTATTCCCAACTCGCTCCAATATGGCTACACCTTC. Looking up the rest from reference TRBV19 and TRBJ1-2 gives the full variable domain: DGGITQSPKYLFRKEGQNVTLSCEQNLNHDAMYWYRQDPGQGLRLIYYSQIVNDFQKGDIAEGYSVSREKKESFPLTVTSAQKNPTAFYLCASSIPNSLQYGYTFGSGTRLTVV.

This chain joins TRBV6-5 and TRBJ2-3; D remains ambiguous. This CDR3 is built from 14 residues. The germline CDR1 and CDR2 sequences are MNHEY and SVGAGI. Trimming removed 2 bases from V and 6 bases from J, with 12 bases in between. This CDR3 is CASSYTGVTDTQYF. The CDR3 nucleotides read TGTGCCAGCAGTTACACGGGTGTTACGGATACGCAGTATTTT.

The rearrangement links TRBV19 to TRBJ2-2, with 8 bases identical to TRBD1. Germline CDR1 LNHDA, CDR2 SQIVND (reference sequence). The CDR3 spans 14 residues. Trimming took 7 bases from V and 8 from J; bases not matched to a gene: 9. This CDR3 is CASKTTGVEGELFF. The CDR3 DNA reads TGTGCCAGTAAGACGACAGGGGTGGAAGGGGAGCTGTTTTTT.